This TCR beta chain was documented in a study of T cell clonotyping in hematopoietic cell transplantation. Study as a whole: Pretransplant recipient samples were taken after cytoreduction.

The time point was: recipient sample about 28 days before transplant, after cytoreduction. Samples: about 28 days before transplant, then days 30, 100 and 180 after. Losses at the gene ends were 7 bases for V and 9 bases for J; bases not matched to a gene: 15. This CDR3 is built from 14 residues. Germline lookup yields CDR1 GTSNPN and CDR2 SVGIG (reference sequence). Repertoires were generated with immunoSEQ multiplex PCR, while TCRdb's copy carries only in-frame clones and drops some. The sample contains fewer than 50,000 clones, around 86% of which appear only once. Broader study findings: CD4 and CD8 repertoire contributions could not be separated without sorting. Pathologically expanded recipient clonotypes increased progressively from day 30 to day 180 as diversity fell.

In the case of this clone: What it binds is not known.

The sequence came from a man aged 55 to 70 with biphenotypic leukemia. Some clones in this sample may be carry-over from other donors' samples. The gene calls are TRBV30 and TRBJ2-7; 10 bases are shared with TRBD2. Sequenced material: peripheral blood mononuclear cells, taken before stem cell transplant. The CDR3 region is CAFQIGLAGVGQYF. CDR3 nucleotides: TGTGCCTTCCAAATTGGGCTAGCGGGAGTGGGGCAGTACTTC.